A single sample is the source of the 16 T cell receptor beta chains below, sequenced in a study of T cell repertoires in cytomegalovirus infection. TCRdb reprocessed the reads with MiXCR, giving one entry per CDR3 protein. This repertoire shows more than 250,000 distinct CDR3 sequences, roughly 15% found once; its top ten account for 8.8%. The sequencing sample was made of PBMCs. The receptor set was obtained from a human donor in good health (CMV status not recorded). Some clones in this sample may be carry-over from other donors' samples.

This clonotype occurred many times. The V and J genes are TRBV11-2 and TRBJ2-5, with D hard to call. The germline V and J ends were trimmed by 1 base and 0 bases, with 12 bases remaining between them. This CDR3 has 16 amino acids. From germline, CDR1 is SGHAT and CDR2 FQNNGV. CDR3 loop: CASSLGAEWYQETQYF. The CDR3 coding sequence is TGTGCCAGCAGCTTAGGGGCGGAATGGTACCAAGAGACCCAGTACTTC. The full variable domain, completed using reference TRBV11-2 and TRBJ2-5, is EAGVAQSPRYKIIEKRQSVAFWCNPISGHATLYWYQQILGQGPKLLIQFQNNGVVDDSQLPKDRFSAERLKGVDSTLKIQPAKLEDSAVYLCASSLGAEWYQETQYFGPGTRLLVL.

CDR3 coding DNA: TGCAGCGTAGGGACAGGGTGGAACACTGAAGCTTTCTTT. It codes for CSVGTGWNTEAFF. The gene calls are TRBV29-1 and TRBJ1-1, with TRBD1 matching 9 bases. This CDR3 region has 13 residues. Germline loops: CDR1 SQVTM, CDR2 ANQGSEA. Unmatched junction bases numbered 3, after V lost 6 bases and J lost 1 base.

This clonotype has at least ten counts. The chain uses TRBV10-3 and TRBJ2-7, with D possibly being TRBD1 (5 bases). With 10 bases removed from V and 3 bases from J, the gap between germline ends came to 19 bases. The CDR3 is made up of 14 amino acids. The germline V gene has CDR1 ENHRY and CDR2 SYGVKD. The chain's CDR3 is CATTDQGVIYEQYF. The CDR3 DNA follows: TGTGCCACCACCGACCAGGGCGTAATCTACGAGCAGTACTTC.

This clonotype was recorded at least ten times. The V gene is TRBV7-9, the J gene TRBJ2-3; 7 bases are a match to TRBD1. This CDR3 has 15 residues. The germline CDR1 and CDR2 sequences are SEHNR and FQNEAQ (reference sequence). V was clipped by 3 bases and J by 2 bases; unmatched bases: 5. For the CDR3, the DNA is TGTGCCAGCAGCTTTCGGACAGGACCCACAGATACGCAGTATTTT. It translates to CASSFRTGPTDTQYF.

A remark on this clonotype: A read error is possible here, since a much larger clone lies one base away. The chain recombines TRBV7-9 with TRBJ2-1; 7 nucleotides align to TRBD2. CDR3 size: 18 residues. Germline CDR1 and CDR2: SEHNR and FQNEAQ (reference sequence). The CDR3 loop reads CTSSPPVLGEGSYNEQFF. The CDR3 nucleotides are TGTACCAGCAGCCCCCCCGTACTCGGGGAGGGGTCCTACAATGAGCAGTTCTTC.

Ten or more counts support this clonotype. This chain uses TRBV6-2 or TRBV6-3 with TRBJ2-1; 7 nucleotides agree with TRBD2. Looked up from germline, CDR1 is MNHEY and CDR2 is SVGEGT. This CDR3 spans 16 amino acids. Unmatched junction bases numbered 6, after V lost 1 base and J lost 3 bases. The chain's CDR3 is CASSYYSGRVYNEQFF. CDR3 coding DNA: TGTGCCAGCAGTTACTATTCGGGGAGGGTCTACAATGAGCAGTTCTTC.

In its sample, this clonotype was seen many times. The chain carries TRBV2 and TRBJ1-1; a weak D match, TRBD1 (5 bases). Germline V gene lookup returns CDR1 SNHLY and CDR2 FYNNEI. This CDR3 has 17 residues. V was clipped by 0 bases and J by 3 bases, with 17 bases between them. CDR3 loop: CASSEARQSTWDTEAFF. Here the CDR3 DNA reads TGTGCCAGCAGTGAAGCACGACAGTCGACCTGGGACACTGAAGCTTTCTTT.

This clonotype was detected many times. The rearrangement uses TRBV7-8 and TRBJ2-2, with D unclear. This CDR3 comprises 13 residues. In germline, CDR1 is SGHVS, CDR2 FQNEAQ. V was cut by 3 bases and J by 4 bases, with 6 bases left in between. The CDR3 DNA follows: TGTGCCAGCAGCTTTCACCGCACCGGGGAGCTGTTTTTT. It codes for CASSFHRTGELFF.

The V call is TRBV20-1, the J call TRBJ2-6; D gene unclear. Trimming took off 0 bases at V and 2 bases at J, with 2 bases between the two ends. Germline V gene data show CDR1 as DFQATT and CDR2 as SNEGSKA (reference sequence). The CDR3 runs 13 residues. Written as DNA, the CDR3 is TGCAGTGCTAGAGACCCTGGGGCCAACGTCCTGACTTTC. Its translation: CSARDPGANVLTF.

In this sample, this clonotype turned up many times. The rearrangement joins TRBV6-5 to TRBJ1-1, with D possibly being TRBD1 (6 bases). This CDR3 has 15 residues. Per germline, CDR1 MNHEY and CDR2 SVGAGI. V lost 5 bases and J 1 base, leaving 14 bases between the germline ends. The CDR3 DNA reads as TGTGCCAGCAGTCCCCGGGGGACAAAGAACACTGAAGCTTTCTTT. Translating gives CASSPRGTKNTEAFF.

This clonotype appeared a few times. The CDR3 loop is CASRAGADIQYF. For the CDR3, the DNA is TGTGCCAGCAGAGCAGGGGCGGACATTCAGTACTTC. The chain carries TRBV25-1 and TRBJ2-4; weak D call: TRBD1 (6 bases). The CDR3 is 12 residues long. Germline CDR1 reads MGHDK; CDR2 reads SYGVNS. V dropped 6 bases and J dropped 8 bases, with 11 bases sitting between them. The variable domain in full, completed from reference TRBV25-1 and TRBJ2-4, reads EADIYQTPRYLVIGTGKKITLECSQTMGHDKMYWYQQDPGMELHLIHYSYGVNSTEKGDLSSESTVSRIRTEHFPLTLESARPSHTSQYLCASRAGADIQYFGAGTRLSVL.

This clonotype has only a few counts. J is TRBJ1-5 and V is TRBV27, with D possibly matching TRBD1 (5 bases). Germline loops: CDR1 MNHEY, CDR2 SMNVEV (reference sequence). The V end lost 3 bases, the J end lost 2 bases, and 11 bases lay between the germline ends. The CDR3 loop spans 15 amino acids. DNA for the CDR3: TGTGCCAGCAGTTTGATCGGGGCTGGCAATCAGCCCCAGCATTTT. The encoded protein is CASSLIGAGNQPQHF.

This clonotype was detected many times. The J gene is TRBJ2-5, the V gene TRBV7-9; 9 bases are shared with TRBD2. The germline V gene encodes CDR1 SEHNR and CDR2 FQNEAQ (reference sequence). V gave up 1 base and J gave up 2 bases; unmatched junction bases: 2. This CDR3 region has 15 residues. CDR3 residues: CASSLDLAGQETQYF. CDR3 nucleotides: TGTGCCAGCAGCTTAGATCTAGCGGGACAAGAGACCCAGTACTTC.

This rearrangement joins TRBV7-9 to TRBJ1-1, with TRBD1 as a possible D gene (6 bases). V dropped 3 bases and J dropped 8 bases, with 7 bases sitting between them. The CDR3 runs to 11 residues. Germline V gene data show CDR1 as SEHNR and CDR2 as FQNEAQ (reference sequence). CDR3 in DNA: TGTGCCAGCAGCTTCCAGGGGGAAGCTTTCTTT. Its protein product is CASSFQGEAFF.

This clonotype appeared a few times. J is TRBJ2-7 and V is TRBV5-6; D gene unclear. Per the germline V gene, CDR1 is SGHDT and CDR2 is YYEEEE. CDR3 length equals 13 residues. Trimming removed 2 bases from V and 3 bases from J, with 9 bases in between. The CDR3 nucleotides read TGTGCCAGCAGCTTAGAACAGCGCTACGAGCAGTACTTC. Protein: CASSLEQRYEQYF. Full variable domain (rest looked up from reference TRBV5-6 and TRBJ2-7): DAGVTQSPTHLIKTRGQQVTLRCSPKSGHDTVSWYQQALGQGPQFIFQYYEEEERQRGNFPDRFSGHQFPNYSSELNVNALLLGDSALYLCASSLEQRYEQYFGPGTRLTVT.

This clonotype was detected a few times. The CDR3 region has the DNA TGCAGTGCTAGAGACTTGAGGCAGGTCAGCGAAAAACTGTTTTTT. Translating it yields CSARDLRQVSEKLFF. The chain joins TRBV20-1 to TRBJ1-4; D gene uncertain. This CDR3 has 15 amino acids. Trimming shortened V by 0 bases and J by 8 bases, and 16 bases separated the two germline ends. Germline V gene sequence: CDR1 DFQATT, CDR2 SNEGSKA (reference sequence).